This TCR beta chain was identified in a study of CD8 T cells in Susac syndrome (dated by TCRdb to between 2017 and 2020). A note on the overall study: Of the Susac syndrome patients who were sequenced, fewer than 10 were in clinical remission while more than five had clinically active disease. At the time of blood withdrawal, Susac syndrome patients were either therapy-naive, taking corticosteroids (with some also receiving IVIg), or on IVIg alone. Repertoire sequencing was used to test whether CD8+ T cell activation and differentiation in Susac syndrome was antigen driven. CD8+ T cell repertoire clonality was compared between more than ten healthy donors, roughly 14 Susac syndrome patients and some 15 multiple sclerosis patients.

At the junction V is shortened by 7 bases and J by 1 base, with 11 bases in between. From the cysteine up to the phenylalanine, the CDR3 has a length of 13 residues. The DNA shown is the 39-base CDR3, in frame from base 1. The germline V gene provides CDR1 SQVTM and CDR2 ANQGSEA. High-throughput TCR beta sequencing profiled peripheral blood CD8+ and CD4+ T cells from healthy donors, Susac syndrome patients and multiple sclerosis patients. The Susac syndrome patients fulfilled recently defined diagnostic criteria for definite or probable disease. CD8+ TEMRA cells were enriched by FACS, while bulk CD8+ and CD4+ T cells were purified by magnetic negative isolation. Blood was drawn into EDTA tubes, processed within 24 hours, and PBMCs were isolated by density gradient centrifugation. PBMCs intended for TCR sequencing were cryopreserved in liquid nitrogen and thawed later in a water bath at 37 degrees C. The sorted or isolated CD4+, CD8+ and CD8+ TEMRA cells had a purity of 90% or higher.

RNA was extracted using the RNeasy kit, and about 0.45 to 1 microgram was reverse transcribed with random hexamers. The immunoSEQ multiplex PCR assay, which covers 54 Vbeta and 13 Jbeta segments, was used to amplify TCR beta CDR3 regions. Bias from PCR amplification was corrected by using a synthetic template baseline for primer optimization and for computational correction. In the source study's methods: Reads were assigned to V, D and J genes according to IMGT and analyzed in immunoSEQ Analyzer, with only productive sequences retained. Clonality was calculated as one minus the Shannon entropy normalized by log2 of the number of productive unique sequences. For each patient and control, public and private clones were evaluated among the 100 most prevalent clones. Susac-specific clones were defined as absent from healthy and MS cohorts, over a thousand published viral clones and other ImmuneACCESS disease sequences. TCRdb reprocessing: public reads trimmed at Q25 with fastp, clones called with MiXCR, in-frame beta chains kept. Each CDR3 protein gets just one entry, which takes the most common genes and DNA from the rows behind it. The V and J calls shown here were made by TCRdb, not taken from the authors' results. This sample gives about 120,000 distinct CDR3 sequences in total; around 94% of them show up just once. About 0.3% of the sample goes to the ten largest clones.

Paper-wide results and their limitations: The study acknowledged that relatively few individuals were included in the TCR sequencing and HLA analysis. Susac syndrome CD8+ repertoires showed clonal expansion, highest in CD8+ TEMRA cells and greater in clinically active than remitting patients. Roughly 15 and five Susac-specific public clones were found in the total CD8+ and CD8+ TEMRA repertoires, respectively.

Comment on this clonotype: The antigen it binds to is not known. It has no much larger one-base neighbor in the sample; base qualities were not kept.

The receptor was derived from a human donor with Susac syndrome. The V and J segments used are TRBV29-1 and TRBJ2-1; no D segment can be confidently identified. The sequenced sample consisted of CD8+ T cells from PBMCs. The CDR3: CSGRVPSYNEQFF. The nucleotide sequence is TGCAGCGGTCGGGTTCCGTCCTACAATGAGCAGTTCTTC.